The source of this TCR beta chain is a study of regulatory T cells in long-lasting Graves disease. Of note for this clonotype: As yet, its antigen is unknown.

Trimming removed 1 base from V and 8 bases from J, with 24 bases in between. This CDR3 region has 18 residues. Germline assignment: CDR1 MNHEY and CDR2 SMNVEV (reference sequence). Time point specified: persistent/refractory GD, antithyroid drugs over 5 years with positive TRAb. PBMC-extracted RNA yielded the TCR library. Graves' disease diagnosis followed American Thyroid Association guidelines. The study, taken as a whole, reports: The study found lower TCR diversity in persistent Graves' patients than in newly diagnosed ones. What was studied was peripheral blood only, and not thyroid tissue.

HTBI primers from iRepertoire and Arm-PCR of CDR3 regions yielded the TCR beta libraries. TCRdb reprocessed the multiplex PCR reads with MiXCR, giving one entry per CDR3 protein. The table records hundreds of thousands of distinct CDR3 sequences, more than 20% of them present only once. The TCR originated in a female donor with Graves disease. Sequenced material: peripheral blood mononuclear cells (PBMCs), taken when the disease was refractory, from a patient treated with antithyroid drugs. The rearrangement uses TRBV27 and TRBJ2-1, with TRBD2 as a possible D gene (5 bases). The CDR3 bases are TGTGCCAGCAGTTTATATCCCCGTGGACGGAGGATTTGGCATGAGCAGTTCTTC. Protein: CASSLYPRGRRIWHEQFF.